The 2 T cell receptor beta chains in this list originate from one sample, sequenced in a study of T cell changes during pregnancy in multiple sclerosis. Profiling relied on immunoSEQ multiplex PCR, and the TCRdb table lists in-frame clones only, not all of them. This table has some 85,000 clones, about 95% appearing once. The material sequenced was peripheral blood, taken in the second trimester of pregnancy. The receptor set was obtained from a female donor with multiple sclerosis, enrolled in a pregnancy study.

The chain carries TRBV11-2 and TRBJ2-3, with 11 bases that match TRBD2. V trimming: 5 bases; J trimming: 6 bases; junction bases outside the gene matches: 13. Per germline, CDR1 SGHAT and CDR2 FQNNGV. The CDR3 is 17 residues long. The CDR3 reads CASSPTSGSRGADTQYF. The CDR3 bases are TGTGCCAGCAGCCCCACTAGCGGGAGTCGGGGGGCGGATACGCAGTATTTT. The variable domain in full, completed from reference TRBV11-2 and TRBJ2-3, reads EAGVAQSPRYKIIEKRQSVAFWCNPISGHATLYWYQQILGQGPKLLIQFQNNGVVDDSQLPKDRFSAERLKGVDSTLKIQPAKLEDSAVYLCASSPTSGSRGADTQYFGPGTRLTVL.

The chain employs TRBV10-3 and TRBJ2-1, with 11 bases identical to TRBD2. Germline lookup yields CDR1 ENHRY and CDR2 SYGVKD. The length of the CDR3 is 17 residues. The ends lost 2 bases at V and 4 bases at J; junction bases unmatched: 7. The CDR3 spells CAISEILAGGPYNEQFF. The CDR3 region has the DNA TGTGCCATCAGTGAGATCTTAGCGGGAGGGCCGTACAATGAGCAGTTCTTC.